Listed below are T cell receptor beta chains from one sample, sequenced in a study of lymphopenia after photon versus proton radiotherapy. Profiled with immunoSEQ multiplex PCR; TCRdb holds only in-frame clones, not every one. The sample lists tens of thousands of clones, around 90% occurring once. The specimen comprised peripheral blood, sampled from a patient treated with photon-based radiotherapy. These receptors originate from a woman aged 70-85 years with pancreatic cancer. Each CDR3 is given with its conserved first and last residue. The order of the fields is D gene, J gene, V gene, clone size, CDR3 DNA, CDR3 protein. D genes are given only for firm matches. Not all rows give a size; the values are once, few, many and, for expanded clones, a class.

TRBD1	TRBJ1-1	TRBV27	once	TGTGCCAGCAGTTTACAACCGGGACAGGGACCGCGGGTTGGTACTGAAGCTTTCTTT	CASSLQPGQGPRVGTEAFF
TRBD1	TRBJ2-7	TRBV28	few	TGTGCCAGCAGTTTCCCCGGGACAGGGGGCAGGTACGAGCAGTACTTC	CASSFPGTGGRYEQYF
TRBD1	TRBJ2-1	TRBV29-1	NA	TGCAGCGTTGTTGGACAGGGGTTCGATGAGCAGTTCTTC	CSVVGQGFDEQFF
TRBD2	TRBJ2-3	TRBV28	NA	TGTGCCAGCAGGCTGAGCGGGAGGGCTCCAGATACGCAGTATTTT	CASRLSGRAPDTQYF
NA	TRBJ2-2	TRBV5-1	NA	TGCGCCAGCAGCTCCGGTCCCACCGGGGAGCTGTTTTTT	CASSSGPTGELFF
TRBD1	TRBJ2-1	TRBV5-6	NA	TGTGCCAGCAGCTTGGGACAGGGCTCCTACAATGAGCAGTTCTTC	CASSLGQGSYNEQFF
NA	TRBJ1-4	TRBV6-1	NA	TGTGCCAGCAGTGCCGGAGCCTTGAATGAAAAACTGTTTTTT	CASSAGALNEKLFF
NA	TRBJ1-6	TRBV18	NA	TGTGCCAGCTCACCGTCCCCGGGGCAGACCCTCCACTTT	CASSPSPGQTLHF
NA	TRBJ2-2	TRBV4-3	NA	TGCGCCAGCAGCCAAGGCAGGGTAGTGGACACCGGGGAGCTGTTTTTT	CASSQGRVVDTGELFF
NA	TRBJ1-3	TRBV4-2	NA	TGTGCCAGCAGCCAAGCCAGGGGACGGGGTGGAAACACCATATATTTT	CASSQARGRGGNTIYF
TRBD1	TRBJ1-5	TRBV10-3	NA	TGTGCCATCAGTGAGTCCGGGACAGGGGATCAGCCCCAGCATTTT	CAISESGTGDQPQHF
NA	TRBJ2-7	TRBV6-1	NA	TGTGCCAGCATCCCCCGCCTGGGCAACTACGAGCAGTACTTC	CASIPRLGNYEQYF
TRBD2	TRBJ2-1	TRBV9	NA	TGTGCCAGCAGCGTATCCCCTGCGGGAGTGAATGAGCAGTTCTTC	CASSVSPAGVNEQFF
NA	TRBJ2-7	TRBV28	NA	TGTGCCAGCAGTTCAACCGTGTCAGAGGGCTACGAGCAGTACTTC	CASSSTVSEGYEQYF
NA	TRBJ2-7	TRBV5-6	NA	TGTGCCAGCAGCTTCGACAGCCATCCCTACGAGCAGTACTTC	CASSFDSHPYEQYF
NA	TRBJ2-7	TRBV29-1	NA	TGCAGCTCCCGGATTGGGGACGAGCAGTACTTC	CSSRIGDEQYF
NA	TRBJ2-1	TRBV18	NA	TGTGCCAGCTCACCAACAGACAATGAGCAGTTCTTC	CASSPTDNEQFF
NA	TRBJ2-1	TRBV2	NA	TGTGCCAGCAGTGCGAGGGACACCGCGGATGAGCAGTTCTTC	CASSARDTADEQFF
NA	TRBJ2-7	TRBV19	NA	TGTGCCAGTAGGATAGCGAAAACCTACGAGCAGTACTTC	CASRIAKTYEQYF
NA	TRBJ2-1	TRBV7-2	NA	TGTGCCAGCAGCCGCGGGACGCTGCTTTCCTCCTACAATGAGCAGTTCTTC	CASSRGTLLSSYNEQFF